What follows is one TCR beta chain and its context. The assay ran at deep level. Per the authors' pipeline: ImmunoSEQ output held junction-only sequences without quality scores, so filtering differed. Method: immunoSEQ multiplex PCR; TCRdb's copy keeps in-frame clones and lacks some. That table is the source of V, J and clone size, and D and trimming were worked out from the DNA. This table holds roughly 2,000,000 clones, about 94% found once. The data belong to a study of shared clonotypes between healthy human individuals. Trimming took 4 bases from V and 7 from J, leaving 17 bases between them. CDR3 length: 15 amino acids. Germline V gene sequence: CDR1 MNHNS, CDR2 SASEGT. Naive-designated CD8 cells lacked CD45RO, were positively enriched for CCR7, and omitted terminally differentiated effector memory CD45RA+ cells.

The specimen sequenced was naive CD8+ T cells sorted from blood. The TCR originated in a man between 18 and 29 years old in good health. The chain links TRBV6-1 to TRBJ2-1, with D unclear. In DNA, the CDR3 is TGTGCCAGCAGTGCTGATCCCGTCACCCTAAATGAGCAGTTCTTC. This translates into CASSADPVTLNEQFF.